One sample yielded the 27 T cell receptor beta chains listed below, sequenced in a study of T cell repertoires in cytomegalovirus infection. Their target antigens are unknown. MiXCR, applied by TCRdb to the reads, yields one record per CDR3 protein. This sample has roughly 920,000 distinct CDR3 sequences, with around a third found just once. Sequenced material: cultured CD8+ T cells from PBMCs, taken from culture after CMV antigen stimulation. The source of these receptors is a human donor in good health (CMV status not recorded). Some clones in this sample may be carry-over from other donors' samples.

This clonotype was detected only a few times. The chain joins TRBV11-2 to TRBJ1-6, with D possibly matching TRBD1 (6 bases). V lost 5 bases to trimming and J lost 9 bases, with 23 bases between them. The germline CDR1 and CDR2 sequences are SGHAT and FQNNGV. The CDR3 runs to 17 residues. The DNA of the CDR3 is TGTGCCAGCAGCCTAAGTGGGGCCTACAGGGTCCCTTCACCCCTCCACTTT. Protein: CASSLSGAYRVPSPLHF.

This clonotype was seen more than once but under ten times. The rearrangement joins TRBV5-1 to TRBJ2-2; D may match TRBD1 or TRBD2 (5 bases each). The CDR3 runs to 16 residues. Deletions cut 1 base from V and 2 bases from J, with 12 bases between. CDR1 SGHRS and CDR2 YFSETQ come from the germline V gene. The CDR3 loop reads CASSLNEGFNTGELFF. Here the CDR3 DNA reads TGCGCCAGCAGCTTGAACGAGGGGTTCAACACCGGGGAGCTGTTTTTT.

This clonotype was seen at least ten times. The CDR3 DNA follows: TGTGCCAGCAGCCCGTACGACCCAGACTCTGGAAACACCATATATTTT. It codes for CASSPYDPDSGNTIYF. The chain has TRBV5-6 and TRBJ1-3, with D unclear. The CDR3 sequence is 16 residues long. V lost 4 bases and J lost 0, with 14 bases in between. CDR1 SGHDT and CDR2 YYEEEE come from the germline V gene.

This clonotype was detected only a few times. The rearrangement joins TRBV4-1 to TRBJ2-1, with D perhaps matching TRBD1 or TRBD2 (5 bases each). The CDR3 totals 13 residues. Germline CDR1 is MGHRA and CDR2 is YSYEKL. V was cut by 4 bases and J by 5 bases, with 9 bases left in between. For the CDR3, the DNA is TGCGCCAGCAGCCGCGTGGGGGACAATGAGCAGTTCTTC. Amino acids: CASSRVGDNEQFF.

The chain links TRBV13 to TRBJ2-5; perhaps TRBD2 as D (5 bases). The CDR3 spans 14 residues. V gave up 2 bases and J gave up 7 bases, with 14 bases separating them. Per germline, CDR1 PRHDT and CDR2 FYEKMQ (reference sequence). The CDR3 loop reads CASSLSVSEATQYF. In DNA form, the CDR3 reads TGTGCCAGCAGCTTATCGGTTAGCGAGGCGACCCAGTACTTC. The full variable domain, with the rest looked up from reference TRBV13 and TRBJ2-5, is AAGVIQSPRHLIKEKRETATLKCYPIPRHDTVYWYQQGPGQDPQFLISFYEKMQSDKGSIPDRFSAQQFSDYHSELNMSSLELGDSALYFCASSLSVSEATQYFGPGTRLLVL.

The chain joins TRBV5-6 to TRBJ2-5, with D perhaps assigned TRBD1 or TRBD2 (5 bases each). Trimming removed 4 bases at V and 1 base at J, with 11 bases between. The CDR3 has 14 residues. Germline V gene sequence: CDR1 SGHDT, CDR2 YYEEEE. CDR3 sequence: CASSPWDGQETQYF. The CDR3 bases are TGTGCCAGCAGCCCTTGGGACGGCCAAGAGACCCAGTACTTC.

On this clonotype itself: A read error may explain this, as a much larger clone is one base away. The chain recombines TRBV7-2 with TRBJ2-3; D ambiguous. This CDR3 comprises 13 residues. In germline, CDR1 is SGHTA, CDR2 FQGNSA. V was shortened by 6 bases and J by 3 bases, with 10 bases between the two germline ends. Here the CDR3 reads CASRSTSTDTQYF. CDR3 DNA: TGTGCCAGCAGATCGACCTCAACAGATACGCAGTATTTT.

The chain links TRBV7-8 to TRBJ2-7; no firm D call. Per germline, CDR1 SGHVS and CDR2 FQNEAQ. The CDR3 length is 15 residues. Trimming cost V 1 base and J 1 base, with 11 bases left between them. The DNA for the CDR3 is TGTGCCAGCAGCTTAGGTTCCCAGGAGTCCTACGAGCAGTACTTC. The encoded protein is CASSLGSQESYEQYF.

The chain employs TRBV7-4 and TRBJ2-5, with TRBD1 identical over 9 bases. The CDR3 covers 15 residues. Germline trimming cut 6 bases from V and 1 base from J; bases unmatched to any gene: 6. In germline, CDR1 is SGHVT, CDR2 SQSDAQ. CDR3 region: CASRMGQGLQETQYF. The CDR3 DNA reads TGTGCCAGCAGGATGGGACAGGGCCTCCAAGAGACCCAGTACTTC.

In this sample, this clonotype turned up a few times. The chain recombines TRBV15 with TRBJ1-2, with D unclear. The germline V gene has CDR1 LNHNV and CDR2 YYDKDF (reference sequence). CDR3 length: 12 amino acids. V dropped 4 bases and J dropped 6 bases, with 9 bases sitting between them. The CDR3 region is CATSKTSNGYTF. For the CDR3, the DNA is TGTGCCACCAGCAAGACGTCGAATGGCTACACCTTC.

In its sample, this clonotype was seen many times. This chain links TRBV6-1 with TRBJ2-3, with D perhaps matching TRBD1 (6 bases). Germline loops: CDR1 MNHNS, CDR2 SASEGT. V was trimmed by 7 bases and J by 2 bases, leaving 13 bases between them. CDR3 length: 14 amino acids. Written as DNA, the CDR3 is TGTGCCAGCACGAGGGGACACTTCACAGATACGCAGTATTTT. Amino acids: CASTRGHFTDTQYF.

This clonotype was recorded many times. This chain links TRBV7-2 with TRBJ2-3; the D gene could be TRBD1 or TRBD2 (7 bases each). CDR1 is SGHTA, CDR2 FQGNSA, per germline. The CDR3 sequence is 18 residues long. With 5 bases removed from V and 3 bases from J, the gap between germline ends came to 24 bases. CDR3 DNA: TGTGCCAGCAGCCAGGTCGCTATCTGGGAGGGGGCAACAGATACGCAGTATTTT. This translates into CASSQVAIWEGATDTQYF.

The J gene is TRBJ2-2, the V gene TRBV27; 7 bases agree with TRBD1. The CDR3 covers 15 residues. Germline V gene lookup returns CDR1 MNHEY and CDR2 SMNVEV (reference sequence). Unmatched junction bases numbered 8, after V lost 6 bases and J lost 4 bases. In DNA form, the CDR3 reads TGTGCCAGCAGCCCAAGACAGGGTACCACCGGGGAGCTGTTTTTT. Protein: CASSPRQGTTGELFF.

The chain has TRBV10-3 and TRBJ2-3, with 12 nucleotides matching TRBD2. Germline V CDR1 and CDR2: ENHRY, SYGVKD. This CDR3 spans 20 amino acids. J gave up 1 base and V 11 bases, and 22 bases lay outside the gene matches. The CDR3 bases are TGTGCCGTAACCACTACACCCACTAGCGGGGGGCCAGAGCGCACAGATACGCAGTATTTT. Protein product: CAVTTTPTSGGPERTDTQYF.

This clonotype has more than one count but fewer than ten. The rearrangement joins TRBV9 to TRBJ1-2; 9 bases line up with TRBD1. Unmatched junction bases numbered 3, after V lost 2 bases and J lost 1 base. The CDR3 is 15 residues long. Germline V gives CDR1 SGDLS, CDR2 YYNGEE. The CDR3, as DNA: TGTGCCAGCAGCGTTACAGGGGGCCGTAACTATGGCTACACCTTC. Its translation is CASSVTGGRNYGYTF.

The CDR3 loop is CASGWTGGTGELFF. The CDR3, as DNA: TGTGCCAGCGGGTGGACAGGGGGCACCGGGGAGCTGTTTTTT. V gene TRBV11-2 combines with J gene TRBJ2-2; 10 bases are shared with TRBD1. There are 14 residues in the CDR3. Germline CDR1 is SGHAT and CDR2 is FQNNGV. J lost 4 bases, V lost 8 bases, and 4 bases had no gene match.

The chain has TRBV12-3 or TRBV12-4 and TRBJ2-7; D uncertain. The CDR3 loop spans 14 amino acids. Trimming took 6 bases from V and 5 from J, leaving 17 bases between them. In DNA, the CDR3 is TGTGCCAGCAGCCCCGACGGTGCTGGAAACGAGCAGTACTTC. Amino acids: CASSPDGAGNEQYF.

This clonotype showed up just a few times. The chain employs TRBV19 and TRBJ1-5, with D maybe TRBD1 (5 bases). V was trimmed by 5 bases and J by 5 bases, leaving 16 bases between them. Germline CDR1 reads LNHDA; CDR2 reads SQIVND (reference sequence). There are 15 residues in the CDR3. The CDR3 DNA follows: TGTGCCAGTAGTTCGTCCGGGACCTATTATCAGCCCCAGCATTTT. As protein: CASSSSGTYYQPQHF.

This clonotype showed up just a few times. This chain links TRBV12-5 with TRBJ2-5; the D is unclear. The CDR3 runs to 12 residues. Trimming removed 0 bases from V and 4 bases from J, with 3 bases in between. Looked up from germline, CDR1 is LGHNT and CDR2 is FRNRAP. As DNA, the CDR3 is TGTGCTAGTGGTTTGGTAAGAGAGACCCAGTACTTC. Protein product: CASGLVRETQYF.

The chain couples TRBV20-1 to TRBJ1-2, with 7 positions matching TRBD1. This CDR3 has 13 residues. V trimming: 0 bases; J trimming: 5 bases; junction bases outside the gene matches: 3. CDR1 is DFQATT and CDR2 is SNEGSKA in the germline V gene (reference sequence). In DNA, the CDR3 is TGCAGTGCTAGAGAGGCAGGGGGATATGGCTACACCTTC. Its protein product is CSAREAGGYGYTF.

This chain connects TRBV18 to TRBJ2-7; D is unclear. The germline V gene has CDR1 KGHSH and CDR2 LQKENI. Trimming shortened V by 5 bases and J by 0 bases, and 14 bases separated the two germline ends. This CDR3 comprises 15 residues. The CDR3 sequence: CASSISSPSSYEQYF. DNA for the CDR3: TGTGCCAGCTCAATCTCCTCCCCGAGCTCCTACGAGCAGTACTTC.

The chain has TRBV7-9 and TRBJ1-1, with D maybe TRBD1 (6 bases). Germline values: CDR1 SEHNR, CDR2 FQNEAQ (reference sequence). This CDR3 is built from 15 residues. Between the trimmed V and J ends, which lost 2 bases and 1 base, there was a span of 11 bases. The CDR3 coding sequence is TGTGCCAGCAGCTTAAGGGGGACGGCGAACACTGAAGCTTTCTTT. This sequence encodes CASSLRGTANTEAFF.

This clonotype was seen only once. The chain combines TRBV28 with TRBJ2-2; D call uncertain. Trimming took off 4 bases at V and 5 bases at J, with 8 bases between the two ends. CDR3 length equals 13 residues. CDR1 and CDR2 from the germline V gene are MDHEN and SYDVKM. CDR3 in amino acids: CASSSMVTGELFF. The DNA of the CDR3 is TGTGCCAGCAGTTCTATGGTGACCGGGGAGCTGTTTTTT.

The rearrangement joins TRBV20-1 to TRBJ2-7; D remains unclear. The ends were cut back, 6 bases at V and 1 base at J, with 13 bases in the middle. The CDR3 runs to 13 residues. Germline CDR1 and CDR2: DFQATT and SNEGSKA (reference sequence). CDR3 in DNA: TGCAGTGCCGGATGGGAAAGGTCCTACGAGCAGTACTTC. Encoded protein: CSAGWERSYEQYF.

V is TRBV9 and J is TRBJ1-4, with unresolved D. With 5 bases removed from V and 6 bases from J, the gap between germline ends came to 17 bases. CDR1 SGDLS and CDR2 YYNGEE come from the germline V gene. CDR3 size: 15 residues. The CDR3 region has the DNA TGTGCCAGCAGGTCGCCGGTCGTGAGTCATGAAAAACTGTTTTTT. Translating it yields CASRSPVVSHEKLFF.

This clonotype occurred a few times. The chain recombines TRBV7-9 with TRBJ2-2, with D tentatively TRBD1 or TRBD2 (5 bases each). The CDR3 has 16 amino acids. V shed 0 bases and J shed 4 bases, with 12 bases lying between them. In germline, CDR1 is SEHNR, CDR2 FQNEAQ (reference sequence). CDR3 in DNA: TGTGCCAGCAGCTTAGCGACGGGGCAGGGCACCGGGGAGCTGTTTTTT. Translating it yields CASSLATGQGTGELFF.

The chain links TRBV29-1 to TRBJ1-2; 8 bases align to TRBD1. Unmatched junction bases numbered 8, after V lost 5 bases and J lost 9 bases. CDR1 and CDR2 (germline): SQVTM, ANQGSEA. The CDR3 is made up of 12 amino acids. DNA of the CDR3: TGCAGCGTTTATGCCCCAGGGGGCAGCTACACCTTC. It yields the protein CSVYAPGGSYTF. The full variable domain, rest sourced from reference TRBV29-1 and TRBJ1-2, is SAVISQKPSRDICQRGTSLTIQCQVDSQVTMMFWYRQQPGQSLTLIATANQGSEATYESGFVIDKFPISRPNLTFSTLTVSNMSPEDSSIYLCSVYAPGGSYTFGSGTRLTVV.